The T cell receptor beta chain described here comes from a study of CD8 T cells in ankylosing spondylitis. Study conclusions and caveats: A TCR beta motif made of eight highly homologous variants seemed typical of ankylosing spondylitis blood.

Trimming took 3 bases from V and 1 from J, leaving 9 bases between them. The CDR3 contains 14 residues. Germline V gene lookup returns CDR1 SEHNR and CDR2 FQNEAQ (reference sequence). The TCR beta libraries were generated through quantitative 5'-RACE incorporating molecular barcodes. TCRdb reanalysed the 5' RACE reads using MiXCR and keeps one entry per CDR3 protein. The sample shows just over 350,000 distinct CDR3 sequences, 20% to 25% of them seen only once. Note on this clonotype: Its antigen is not identified.

The sequence derives from a male donor with ankylosing spondylitis or in good health (not recorded which). The sequencing input was blood, either unsorted or a sorted T cell fraction (not recorded which). This sequence joins TRBV7-9 and TRBJ1-2; possible D gene TRBD1, 6 bases. The CDR3 DNA is TGTGCCAGCAGCTTCCCACAGGGTAACTATGGCTACACCTTC. It yields the protein CASSFPQGNYGYTF.